This entry lists 26 T cell receptor beta chains sequenced from one sample in a study of blood T cell repertoires in COVID-19. Produced via immunoSEQ multiplex PCR; TCRdb's table is partial and in-frame only. The sample holds roughly 150,000 clones, 65% to 90% seen once. The sequenced material came from peripheral blood. These receptors were obtained from a woman aged 50 to 60 in a cohort sampled during active or convalescent COVID-19.

This rearrangement joins TRBV30 to TRBJ2-7; TRBD1 matches 7 bases. The V gene end was trimmed by 2 bases and the J gene end by 1 base; junction bases not matched to a gene: 5. CDR1 is GTSNPN and CDR2 is SVGIG in the germline V gene (reference sequence). The CDR3 sequence is 14 residues long. CDR3 sequence reads: CAWSLTGKSYEQYF. Here the CDR3 DNA reads TGTGCCTGGAGTCTGACAGGGAAATCCTACGAGCAGTACTTC. The whole variable domain, remainder taken from reference TRBV30 and TRBJ2-7, is SQTIHQWPATLVQPVGSPLSLECTVEGTSNPNLYWYRQAAGRGLQLLFYSVGIGQISSEVPQNLSASRPQDRQFILSSKKLLLSDSGFYLCAWSLTGKSYEQYFGPGTRLTVT.

The chain employs TRBV9 and TRBJ1-1, with D perhaps matching TRBD1 (6 bases). V was pared by 4 bases and J by 1 base, with 20 bases between. The CDR3 is 17 amino acids. Germline V gives CDR1 SGDLS, CDR2 YYNGEE. CDR3 in amino acids: CASSPNVGTGRNTEAFF. The CDR3 DNA sequence: TGTGCCAGCAGCCCGAATGTGGGAACAGGGCGGAACACTGAAGCTTTCTTT. The whole variable domain, filled in from reference TRBV9 and TRBJ1-1, reads DSGVTQTPKHLITATGQRVTLRCSPRSGDLSVYWYQQSLDQGLQFLIQYYNGEERAKGNILERFSAQQFPDLHSELNLSSLELGDSALYFCASSPNVGTGRNTEAFFGQGTRLTVV.

V gene TRBV14 combines with J gene TRBJ1-2; 7 nucleotides line up with TRBD1. CDR1 SGHDN and CDR2 FVKESK come from the germline V gene. This CDR3 has 13 amino acids. Germline trimming cut 6 bases from V and 3 bases from J; bases unmatched to any gene: 4. CDR3 nucleotide sequence: TGTGCCAGCAGACCAGACAGGGACTATGGCTACACCTTC. This translates into CASRPDRDYGYTF.

J is TRBJ1-4 and V is TRBV29-1; 10 nucleotides line up with TRBD1. CDR1 is SQVTM, CDR2 ANQGSEA, per germline. This CDR3 contains 16 residues. V lost 4 bases and J lost 8; bases outside the gene matches: 13. The CDR3 reads CSVARQGAGGKEKLFF. The CDR3 DNA reads TGCAGCGTTGCGAGACAGGGGGCAGGCGGAAAGGAAAAACTGTTTTTT.

The chain joins TRBV15 to TRBJ2-2, with TRBD2 matching over 8 bases. Trimming cost V 0 bases and J 0 bases; bases outside gene matches: 6. Germline-derived CDR1 and CDR2 are LNHNV and YYDKDF (reference sequence). CDR3 length: 18 amino acids. In nucleotides, the CDR3 is TGTGCCACCAGCAGAGATGTCATCGGGGGGGCGAACACCGGGGAGCTGTTTTTT. Its translation is CATSRDVIGGANTGELFF.

This chain connects TRBV9 to TRBJ1-3; 7 positions match TRBD1. Germline lookup yields CDR1 SGDLS and CDR2 YYNGEE. V shed 1 base and J 5 bases; nucleotides not matched to a gene: 6. The CDR3 totals 15 residues. The CDR3 DNA reads TGTGCCAGCAGCGTATCAGGGGGGCAAAGAAACACCATATATTTT. Its protein is CASSVSGGQRNTIYF. Variable domain in full (rest from reference TRBV9 and TRBJ1-3): DSGVTQTPKHLITATGQRVTLRCSPRSGDLSVYWYQQSLDQGLQFLIQYYNGEERAKGNILERFSAQQFPDLHSELNLSSLELGDSALYFCASSVSGGQRNTIYFGEGSWLTVV.

The chain has TRBV30 and TRBJ1-6; the D gene is possibly TRBD1 (6 bases). The V gene's germline CDR1 is GTSNPN and CDR2 SVGIG (reference sequence). CDR3 length: 13 residues. Trimming removed 4 bases at V and 6 bases at J, with 10 bases between. This chain's CDR3 is CAWTGESNSPLHF. The DNA for the CDR3 is TGTGCCTGGACAGGGGAAAGTAATTCACCCCTCCACTTT.

The chain recombines TRBV6-1 with TRBJ1-1; tentatively, D is TRBD1 (6 bases). Per the germline V gene, CDR1 is MNHNS and CDR2 is SASEGT. V was pared by 2 bases and J by 1 base, with 8 bases between. This CDR3 has 14 residues. This chain's CDR3 is CASSEWGQNTEAFF. The CDR3, as DNA: TGTGCCAGCAGTGAATGGGGGCAGAACACTGAAGCTTTCTTT.

The rearrangement joins TRBV24-1 to TRBJ2-1; a weak D match, TRBD2 (6 bases). The germline V gene encodes CDR1 KGHDR and CDR2 SFDVKD. V lost 2 bases and J lost 14, with 9 bases in between. The CDR3 is 11 amino acids. CDR3 sequence (DNA): TGTGCCACCAGTGATTGGGGGGTGGAGTTCTTC. The encoded protein is CATSDWGVEFF.

This chain connects TRBV3-1 (or the pseudogene TRBV3-2) to TRBJ2-7, with D possibly matching TRBD2 (5 bases). V was clipped by 0 bases and J by 6 bases, with 12 bases between them. Per germline, CDR1 LGHDT and CDR2 YNNKEL (reference sequence). CDR3 length equals 14 residues. The CDR3 coding sequence is TGTGCCAGCAGCCAAGAGGGCGGGTTGGGCGAGCAGTACTTC. Translating gives CASSQEGGLGEQYF.

The gene calls are TRBV6-2 or TRBV6-3 and TRBJ1-2; possible D gene TRBD1, 5 bases. V lost 4 bases, J lost 10 bases, and 16 bases lay in between. In germline, CDR1 is MNHEY, CDR2 SVGEGT. The length of the CDR3 is 13 residues. In DNA, the CDR3 is TGTGCCAGCAGTTTCCAGGACACCGTCACCTACACCTTC. Protein sequence: CASSFQDTVTYTF.

This chain joins TRBV7-3 and TRBJ2-2, with a tentative D call TRBD1 (6 bases). V lost 5 bases to trimming and J lost 4 bases, with 14 bases between them. The V gene's germline CDR1 is SGHTA and CDR2 FQGTGA. This CDR3 contains 15 residues. The CDR3 DNA follows: TGTGCCAGCAGCCGGGCCAGGGGCCCCACCGGGGAGCTGTTTTTT. This encodes CASSRARGPTGELFF. The variable domain in full, with the rest retrieved from reference TRBV7-3 and TRBJ2-2, is GAGVSQTPSNKVTEKGKYVELRCDPISGHTALYWYRQSLGQGPEFLIYFQGTGAADDSGLPNDRFFAVRPEGSVSTLKIQRTERGDSAVYLCASSRARGPTGELFFGEGSRLTVL.

This clone has just a few counts. The chain combines TRBV21-1 with TRBJ1-2; no check of the table's D call, TRBD1, against the DNA was made. TRBV21-1 is flagged as a pseudogene. CDR3 size: 12 residues. The CDR3 is CARRGQNYGYTF. CDR3 DNA: TGTGCCAGGAGGGGACAGAACTATGGCTACACCTTC.

This chain joins TRBV10-3 and TRBJ1-6, with TRBD1 matching over 11 bases. Germline trimming cut 5 bases from V and 7 bases from J; bases unmatched to any gene: 13. This CDR3 is 18 amino acids long. CDR1 and CDR2 from the germline V gene are ENHRY and SYGVKD. The CDR3 here is CAISPTRTGGLENSPLHF. CDR3 nucleotides: TGTGCCATCAGTCCAACGCGGACAGGGGGCTTGGAGAATTCACCCCTCCACTTT.

V usage is TRBV5-1 and J usage is TRBJ2-1; 7 nucleotides agree with TRBD2. The length of the CDR3 is 15 residues. Germline-derived CDR1 and CDR2 are SGHRS and YFSETQ. J lost 0 bases, V lost 2 bases, and 2 bases had no gene match. In nucleotides, the CDR3 is TGCGCCAGCAGCTTCGGGGGGAGCTCCTACAATGAGCAGTTCTTC. It yields the protein CASSFGGSSYNEQFF.

Comments on this clone: This sample also contains other DNA sequences that code for the same CDR3. The J gene is TRBJ1-1, the V gene TRBV25-1, with D perhaps TRBD1 (5 bases). With 7 bases removed from V and 0 bases from J, the gap between germline ends came to 9 bases. From germline, CDR1 is MGHDK and CDR2 SYGVNS. The CDR3 runs 13 residues. CDR3 loop: CASTDSLNTEAFF. The CDR3 nucleotides read TGTGCCAGCACCGACAGCTTGAACACTGAAGCTTTCTTT.

This clone showed up just a few times. The CDR3 loop is CASSFSAGHSTEAFF. CDR3 nucleotide sequence: TGTGCCAGCAGCTTCTCAGCGGGACACTCCACTGAAGCTTTCTTT. V and J are TRBV7-9 and TRBJ1-1, with D possibly being TRBD1 (6 bases). Trimming shortened V by 3 bases and J by 4 bases, and 15 bases separated the two germline ends. The germline V gene encodes CDR1 SEHNR and CDR2 FQNEAQ (reference sequence). This CDR3 has 15 residues.

This clone was counted between two and nine times. This chain uses TRBV4-1 with TRBJ1-4; 7 bases match TRBD1. V was clipped by 1 base and J by 7 bases; unmatched bases: 6. The CDR3 totals 15 residues. Germline-derived CDR1 and CDR2 are MGHRA and YSYEKL. The CDR3 reads CASSQAGGAGEKLFF. As DNA, the CDR3 is TGCGCCAGCAGCCAAGCAGGGGGTGCTGGTGAAAAACTGTTTTTT.

The chain combines TRBV3-1 (or the pseudogene TRBV3-2) with TRBJ1-6; D is ambiguous. V dropped 0 bases and J dropped 5 bases, with 8 bases sitting between them. The CDR3 has 15 amino acids. CDR1 is LGHDT, CDR2 YNNKEL, per germline (reference sequence). CDR3 amino acids: CASSQDAGNNSPLHF. In nucleotides, the CDR3 is TGTGCCAGCAGCCAAGACGCGGGGAATAATTCACCCCTCCACTTT.

The V gene is TRBV6-5, the J gene TRBJ2-7; D remains unclear. Between the trimmed V and J ends, which lost 5 bases and 7 bases, there was a span of 9 bases. Germline values: CDR1 MNHEY, CDR2 SVGAGI. CDR3 length: 11 amino acids. The CDR3 DNA reads as TGTGCCAGCAGTAGCCCTAATGAGCAGTACTTC. Its translation is CASSSPNEQYF.

V is TRBV2 and J is TRBJ1-2; a possible D gene is TRBD1 (6 bases). Germline CDR1 reads SNHLY; CDR2 reads FYNNEI. This CDR3 contains 13 residues. Trimming left V 5 bases short and J 5 bases short, with 12 bases between. CDR3 coding DNA: TGTGCCAGCAGTACCAGGGGAGGGTATGGCTACACCTTC. Translating it yields CASSTRGGYGYTF.

There are a few counts of this clone. The chain is built from TRBV5-1 and TRBJ1-3, with no clear D. The V and J ends lost 0 bases and 4 bases respectively, with 8 bases between them. This CDR3 spans 14 amino acids. CDR1 and CDR2 from the germline V gene are SGHRS and YFSETQ. CDR3 residues: CASSLAEEGNTIYF. The DNA for the CDR3 is TGCGCCAGCAGCTTGGCTGAGGAAGGAAACACCATATATTTT.

The chain joins TRBV5-5 to TRBJ2-1; D is undetermined. Trimming stripped 1 base from V and 0 bases from J, with 17 bases between. This CDR3 has 18 residues. CDR1 is SGHKS, CDR2 YYEKEE, per germline (reference sequence). The CDR3 bases are TGTGCCAGCAGCTTGACACGCTACCGCCCTAGCTCCTACAATGAGCAGTTCTTC. As protein: CASSLTRYRPSSYNEQFF.

Concerning this clone: This CDR3 is also generated by other DNA sequences in the sample. This chain joins TRBV19 and TRBJ2-2; TRBD1 is a possible D gene (6 bases). V was trimmed by 5 bases and J by 5 bases, leaving 9 bases between them. Germline V gene sequence: CDR1 LNHDA, CDR2 SQIVND (reference sequence). The length of the CDR3 is 13 residues. The CDR3 DNA reads TGTGCCAGTAGTCCGCAGGGGACCGGGGAGCTGTTTTTT. Translated, it gives CASSPQGTGELFF.

The rearrangement uses TRBV13 and TRBJ2-3, with 11 bases that match TRBD2. This CDR3 spans 17 amino acids. The J segment lost 2 bases and the V segment lost 5 bases, leaving 9 bases of the junction unmatched. Germline-derived CDR1 and CDR2 are PRHDT and FYEKMQ (reference sequence). The DNA of the CDR3 is TGTGCCAGCAGCCCCTGGGGTAGCGGGGGGGACACAGATACGCAGTATTTT. Translating it yields CASSPWGSGGDTDTQYF. Full variable domain (missing parts from reference TRBV13 and TRBJ2-3): AAGVIQSPRHLIKEKRETATLKCYPIPRHDTVYWYQQGPGQDPQFLISFYEKMQSDKGSIPDRFSAQQFSDYHSELNMSSLELGDSALYFCASSPWGSGGDTDTQYFGPGTRLTVL.

V gene TRBV7-9 combines with J gene TRBJ2-7; 8 bases map to TRBD1. The J segment lost 3 bases and the V segment lost 5 bases, leaving 6 bases of the junction unmatched. Germline loops: CDR1 SEHNR, CDR2 FQNEAQ (reference sequence). CDR3 length: 14 amino acids. CDR3 DNA: TGTGCCAGCAGCGAACGACAGGGGTTCTACGAGCAGTACTTC. It translates to CASSERQGFYEQYF.